This T cell receptor beta chain was profiled in a study of follicular helper T cells after annual influenza vaccination. Germline values: CDR1 MNHEY, CDR2 SMNVEV (reference sequence). The CDR3 is 15 residues long. V lost 5 bases, J lost 3 bases, and 7 bases stayed unmatched. Time point given: 2015-2016 season, 7 days after influenza vaccination. This clone was found a few times. Some clones are missing from TCRdb's copy, which holds only in-frame ones; the method was immunoSEQ multiplex PCR. This sample has more than 1,000 clones, with 78% found just once. The receptor was isolated from an adult who received the influenza vaccine. The rearrangement joins TRBV27 to TRBJ2-1; 7 positions agree with TRBD1. The starting material was CXCR5+ CD38+ circulating T follicular helper cells from blood, obtained 7 days after influenza vaccination. Subset reported: circulating Tfh, non-naive CD4+CXCR5+PD-1+ (ICOS+CD38+ or ICOS-CD38-). The CDR3 loop is CASSVGGGFYNEQFF. In DNA form, the CDR3 reads TGTGCCAGCAGTGTAGGGGGCGGTTTCTACAATGAGCAGTTCTTC.